Below, 28 T cell receptor beta chains from the same sample are listed, as sequenced in a study of T-cell reconstitution after alpha-beta-depleted transplantation in children. TCRbeta library preparation incorporated unique molecular identifiers. One entry per CDR3 protein results from TCRdb running MiXCR on the PCR reads. The sample contains 780,000 or so distinct CDR3 sequences, roughly 15% of which appear only once. Source: PBMCs, mostly from graft donor cells, taken 360 days after TCRalphabeta/CD19-depleted stem cell transplant. Receptors originate from a male patient between 5 and 17 years old who had a stem cell transplant for acute lymphoblastic leukemia, so the T cells may come from the graft donor.

This chain links TRBV20-1 with TRBJ2-7; 8 positions agree with TRBD1. In germline, CDR1 is DFQATT, CDR2 SNEGSKA (reference sequence). The CDR3 runs to 13 residues. The CDR3 coding sequence is TGCAGAACAGGGGGATTACCGTCCTACGAGCAGTACTTC. It translates to CRTGGLPSYEQYF.

The gene calls are TRBV5-6 and TRBJ2-1, with 9 bases that match TRBD2. The CDR3 loop spans 15 amino acids. The trim removed 5 bases at V and 4 bases at J, leaving 7 bases unmatched. The germline gives CDR1 SGHDT, CDR2 YYEEEE. Here the CDR3 reads CASRLRLAEYNEQFF. Written as DNA, the CDR3 is TGTGCCAGCAGACTGCGACTAGCGGAGTACAATGAGCAGTTCTTC.

This clonotype was seen only a few times. The V and J genes are TRBV12-3 or TRBV12-4 and TRBJ2-3, with D possibly TRBD2 on 6 matching bases. This CDR3 spans 15 amino acids. V dropped 6 bases and J dropped 2 bases, with 15 bases sitting between them. The CDR3 loop reads CASSSGLAYTDTQYF. For the CDR3, the DNA is TGTGCCAGCAGCTCGGGACTGGCATACACAGATACGCAGTATTTT.

This clonotype was seen at least ten times. V is TRBV28 and J is TRBJ2-1; 11 bases are a match to TRBD2. The ends lost 3 bases at V and 7 bases at J; junction bases unmatched: 5. CDR1 and CDR2 (germline): MDHEN, SYDVKM. The CDR3 extends over 15 amino acids. The CDR3: CASSFLTSGTNEQFF. The CDR3 bases are TGTGCCAGCAGTTTCTTGACTAGCGGGACGAATGAGCAGTTCTTC.

The chain couples TRBV5-6 to TRBJ2-5, with TRBD1 identical over 11 bases. CDR1 SGHDT and CDR2 YYEEEE come from the germline V gene. Germline trimming cut 4 bases from V and 4 bases from J; bases unmatched to any gene: 9. The CDR3 totals 16 residues. The CDR3 is CASSPRTGGATETQYF. The CDR3 DNA sequence: TGTGCCAGCAGCCCGCGGACAGGGGGCGCAACAGAGACCCAGTACTTC.

This clonotype was seen more than once but under ten times. V is TRBV7-9 and J is TRBJ2-3; TRBD2 matches 10 bases. This CDR3 spans 16 amino acids. Trimming cost V 4 bases and J 4 bases; bases outside gene matches: 8. The germline gives CDR1 SEHNR, CDR2 FQNEAQ (reference sequence). The CDR3 DNA follows: TGTGCCAGCAGCTCAGTCCTAGCGGGAGAAGCAGATACGCAGTATTTT. This translates into CASSSVLAGEADTQYF.

This clonotype was seen only a few times. The genes are TRBV9 and TRBJ2-3, with D maybe TRBD1 (6 bases). The CDR3 consists of 17 residues. The V gene's germline CDR1 is SGDLS and CDR2 YYNGEE. V lost 0 bases and J lost 0, with 14 bases in between. In DNA, the CDR3 is TGTGCCAGCAGCGTAGGACTAACAGGGTCTAGCACAGATACGCAGTATTTT. Its protein is CASSVGLTGSSTDTQYF. The variable domain in full, completed from reference TRBV9 and TRBJ2-3, reads DSGVTQTPKHLITATGQRVTLRCSPRSGDLSVYWYQQSLDQGLQFLIQYYNGEERAKGNILERFSAQQFPDLHSELNLSSLELGDSALYFCASSVGLTGSSTDTQYFGPGTRLTVL.

This clonotype was counted a few times. The J gene is TRBJ2-1, the V gene TRBV29-1, with D perhaps matching TRBD1 or TRBD2 (5 bases each). The CDR3 loop spans 12 amino acids. Trimming stripped 6 bases from V and 4 bases from J, with 10 bases between. Germline V gives CDR1 SQVTM, CDR2 ANQGSEA. This chain's CDR3 is CSVGERYNEQFF. The CDR3 nucleotides read TGCAGCGTGGGGGAGAGATACAATGAGCAGTTCTTC.

This clonotype has more than one count but fewer than ten. The chain couples TRBV11-1 to TRBJ2-1; no firm D call. From germline, CDR1 is SGHAT and CDR2 FQDESV (reference sequence). The CDR3 has 14 residues. Trimming removed 3 bases from V and 5 bases from J, with 11 bases in between. CDR3 coding DNA: TGTGCCAGCAGCTTTTCCAGGCCCCACAATGAGCAGTTCTTC. It translates to CASSFSRPHNEQFF.

Only a few counts were recorded for this clonotype. The rearrangement joins TRBV6-1 to TRBJ2-5; 7 bases agree with TRBD2. The CDR3 covers 13 residues. Trimming at V came to 9 bases and at J to 3 bases, leaving 7 bases not matched to a gene. The germline V gene encodes CDR1 MNHNS and CDR2 SASEGT. CDR3 amino acids: CASRTSLEETQYF. DNA for the CDR3: TGTGCCAGTAGGACTAGTCTTGAAGAGACCCAGTACTTC.

This chain joins TRBV15 and TRBJ2-5, with 10 bases identical to TRBD1. Germline V gene data show CDR1 as LNHNV and CDR2 as YYDKDF (reference sequence). The junction had 4 bases not matched to a gene; V was cut back by 1 base and J by 5 bases. The CDR3 is 15 residues long. CDR3 amino acids: CATSRGQGAWETQYF. The CDR3 bases are TGTGCCACCAGCAGAGGACAGGGGGCCTGGGAGACCCAGTACTTC.

V is TRBV7-9 and J is TRBJ2-3; 8 bases are a match to TRBD1. The CDR3 covers 14 residues. Germline CDR1 reads SEHNR; CDR2 reads FQNEAQ (reference sequence). The V and J ends lost 4 bases and 4 bases, in that order; junction bases with no gene match: 4. CDR3 bases: TGTGCCAGCAGCTCCGGACAGGGTCCAGATACGCAGTATTTT. It specifies CASSSGQGPDTQYF. Variable domain in full (rest from reference TRBV7-9 and TRBJ2-3): DTGVSQNPRHKITKRGQNVTFRCDPISEHNRLYWYRQTLGQGPEFLTYFQNEAQLEKSRLLSDRFSAERPKGSFSTLEIQRTEQGDSAMYLCASSSGQGPDTQYFGPGTRLTVL.

This clonotype appeared a few times. The chain joins TRBV5-8 to TRBJ1-2, with TRBD1 identical over 7 bases. In germline, CDR1 is SGHTS, CDR2 YDEGEE. V was pared by 2 bases and J by 7 bases, with 17 bases of the junction left unmatched. This CDR3 comprises 17 residues. In DNA, the CDR3 is TGTGCCAGCAGCTTCCCTACGACCCCAGGGGGAAGTCTTGGCTACACCTTC. Encoded protein: CASSFPTTPGGSLGYTF.

This clonotype has a handful of counts. V gene TRBV4-1 combines with J gene TRBJ2-7, with unresolved D. Trimming removed 1 base from V and 5 bases from J, with 6 bases in between. This CDR3 comprises 12 residues. Germline V gene data show CDR1 as MGHRA and CDR2 as YSYEKL. The CDR3 loop is CASSQAGHEQYF. The CDR3 nucleotides read TGCGCCAGCAGCCAAGCGGGCCACGAGCAGTACTTC.

This clonotype was recorded a few times. CDR3 amino acids: CASSLTGPRLGNGYTF. The DNA for the CDR3 is TGCGCCAGCAGCTTGACCGGGCCACGACTGGGGAACGGCTACACCTTC. The chain links TRBV5-1 to TRBJ1-2; no reliable D call. The CDR3 has 16 amino acids. V lost 1 base to trimming and J lost 8 bases, with 21 bases between them. The V gene's germline CDR1 is SGHRS and CDR2 YFSETQ.

The V call is TRBV5-1, the J call TRBJ2-7; perhaps TRBD2 as D (6 bases). Trimming shortened V by 0 bases and J by 2 bases, and 9 bases separated the two germline ends. CDR1 is SGHRS, CDR2 YFSETQ, per germline. The CDR3 is made up of 14 amino acids. The CDR3 DNA sequence: TGCGCCAGCAGCTTGGGACTAGGGGCCTACGAGCAGTACTTC. Translation: CASSLGLGAYEQYF.

This rearrangement joins TRBV4-2 to TRBJ2-3, with TRBD2 matching over 11 bases. With 3 bases clipped from V and 4 bases from J, the junction kept 3 bases outside the gene matches. Germline V gives CDR1 LGHNA, CDR2 YNFKEQ. The CDR3 has 15 residues. CDR3 sequence reads: CASSHLAGGPDTQYF. In DNA, the CDR3 is TGTGCCAGCAGCCACCTAGCGGGAGGACCAGATACGCAGTATTTT.

The table lists this clonotype with many counts. The gene calls are TRBV7-2 and TRBJ2-3; TRBD2 agrees at 8 bases. Germline CDR1 reads SGHTA; CDR2 reads FQGNSA. CDR3 length: 15 amino acids. Trimming cost V 5 bases and J 8 bases; bases outside gene matches: 12. The chain's CDR3 is CASSPGRGGRRTQYF. The CDR3 nucleotides read TGTGCCAGCAGCCCCGGTCGGGGGGGCCGGCGTACGCAGTATTTT.

This clonotype has a single count. This chain links TRBV5-1 with TRBJ2-1; TRBD2 matches 7 bases. J gave up 12 bases and V 2 bases, and 11 bases lay outside the gene matches. Germline V gives CDR1 SGHRS, CDR2 YFSETQ. There are 14 residues in the CDR3. CDR3 in amino acids: CASSFGVGDYTQFF. CDR3 sequence (DNA): TGCGCCAGCAGCTTCGGGGTGGGGGACTACACGCAGTTCTTC. Together with reference TRBV5-1 and TRBJ2-1, the CDR3 gives the full variable domain: KAGVTQTPRYLIKTRGQQVTLSCSPISGHRSVSWYQQTPGQGLQFLFEYFSETQRNKGNFPGRFSGRQFSNSRSEMNVSTLELGDSALYLCASSFGVGDYTQFFGPGTRLTVL.

The chain is built from TRBV6-5 and TRBJ2-7; 7 positions match TRBD1. This CDR3 comprises 16 residues. With V trimmed by 2 bases and J by 3 bases, 10 bases remained unmatched. Germline V gene sequence: CDR1 MNHEY, CDR2 SVGAGI. The CDR3 DNA sequence: TGTGCCAGCAGTTACCGGCCAACAGGGGAGAACTACGAGCAGTACTTC. Its translation: CASSYRPTGENYEQYF.

This chain uses TRBV12-3 or TRBV12-4 with TRBJ2-1; D is tentatively TRBD1 or TRBD2 (5 bases each). The CDR3 length is 21 residues. Trimming stripped 2 bases from V and 0 bases from J, with 26 bases between. The chain's CDR3 is CASSLNSVGEGLGSSYNEQFF. The DNA for the CDR3 is TGTGCCAGCAGTTTAAATTCGGTCGGAGAGGGGTTAGGGAGCTCCTACAATGAGCAGTTCTTC.

This chain connects TRBV18 to TRBJ2-5; the D gene could be TRBD1 or TRBD2 (6 bases each). The CDR3 length is 18 residues. Germline-derived CDR1 and CDR2 are KGHSH and LQKENI. Trimming removed 1 base from V and 4 bases from J, with 22 bases in between. For the CDR3, the DNA is TGTGCCAGCTCACCACTTCGGGGGCGCCACCTTTCCAGAGAGACCCAGTACTTC. Translating gives CASSPLRGRHLSRETQYF.

The chain recombines TRBV11-2 with TRBJ2-5; 7 bases line up with TRBD1. The V gene's germline CDR1 is SGHAT and CDR2 FQNNGV. The trim removed 6 bases at V and 9 bases at J, leaving 19 bases unmatched. The CDR3 sequence is 16 residues long. In DNA, the CDR3 is TGTGCCAGCAGGGGTACAGGGGCGAGGGGTCATGCGGCCCAGTACTTC. This translates into CASRGTGARGHAAQYF. Variable domain in full (rest from reference TRBV11-2 and TRBJ2-5): EAGVAQSPRYKIIEKRQSVAFWCNPISGHATLYWYQQILGQGPKLLIQFQNNGVVDDSQLPKDRFSAERLKGVDSTLKIQPAKLEDSAVYLCASRGTGARGHAAQYFGPGTRLLVL.

The gene calls are TRBV4-1 and TRBJ1-2; D gene unclear. V was clipped by 2 bases and J by 0 bases, with 4 bases between them. The germline gives CDR1 MGHRA, CDR2 YSYEKL. CDR3 length: 13 residues. The CDR3 region is CASSQQANYGYTF. The CDR3 bases are TGCGCCAGCAGCCAACAGGCTAACTATGGCTACACCTTC.

Ten or more counts support this clonotype. The junction departs from the called germline gene at one end, perhaps through a read error. The V call is TRBV7-3, the J call TRBJ2-1; weak D call: TRBD2 (5 bases). CDR1 and CDR2 from the germline V gene are SGHTA and FQGTGA. The CDR3 consists of 12 residues. The CDR3 DNA follows: TGTGCCAGCACCTTACTCGGAGGAGAGCAGTTCTTC. Encoded protein: CASTLLGGEQFF.

The gene calls are TRBV27 and TRBJ2-7; D gene unclear. This CDR3 is 15 amino acids long. The germline CDR1 and CDR2 sequences are MNHEY and SMNVEV (reference sequence). The ends were cut back, 0 bases at V and 11 bases at J, with 20 bases in the middle. CDR3 bases: TGTGCCAGCAGTTTATCGGCAGGCCCTGTTTTCACGGAGTACTTC. Amino acid sequence: CASSLSAGPVFTEYF.

The chain is built from TRBV7-9 and TRBJ2-1, with D possibly matching TRBD2 (6 bases). The germline V and J ends were trimmed by 6 bases and 0 bases, with 12 bases remaining between them. Germline CDR1 SEHNR, CDR2 FQNEAQ (reference sequence). The CDR3 is made up of 15 amino acids. CDR3 sequence reads: CASRSSGRSYNEQFF. DNA for the CDR3: TGTGCCAGCAGATCCAGCGGGCGCTCCTACAATGAGCAGTTCTTC.

The chain combines TRBV5-1 with TRBJ1-1; 7 bases are shared with TRBD1. V gave up 4 bases and J gave up 4 bases; unmatched junction bases: 4. The CDR3 is made up of 13 amino acids. Germline loops: CDR1 SGHRS, CDR2 YFSETQ. The chain's CDR3 is CASSTAGGTEAFF. In DNA form, the CDR3 reads TGCGCCAGCAGCACAGCAGGGGGCACTGAAGCTTTCTTT.